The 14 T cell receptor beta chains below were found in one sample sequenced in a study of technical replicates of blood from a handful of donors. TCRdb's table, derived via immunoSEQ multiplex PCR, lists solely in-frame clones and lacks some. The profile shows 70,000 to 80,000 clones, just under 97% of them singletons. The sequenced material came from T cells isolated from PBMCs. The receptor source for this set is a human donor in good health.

CDR3 amino acids: CASSQTGVHNEQFF. The CDR3 bases are TGTGCCAGCAGTCAGACAGGGGTCCACAATGAGCAGTTCTTC. The V call is TRBV7-9, the J call TRBJ2-1; TRBD1 agrees at 8 bases. The V gene's germline CDR1 is SEHNR and CDR2 FQNEAQ (reference sequence). CDR3 length equals 14 residues. After removal of 6 bases from V and 5 bases from J, the junction contained 6 bases not matched to a gene.

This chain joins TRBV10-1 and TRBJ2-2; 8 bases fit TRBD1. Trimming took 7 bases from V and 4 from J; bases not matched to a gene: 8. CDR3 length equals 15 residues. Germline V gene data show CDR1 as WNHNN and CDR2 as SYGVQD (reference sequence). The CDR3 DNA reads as TGCGCCAGCACCGACAGGGGTTACAGCACCGGGGAGCTGTTTTTT. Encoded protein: CASTDRGYSTGELFF.

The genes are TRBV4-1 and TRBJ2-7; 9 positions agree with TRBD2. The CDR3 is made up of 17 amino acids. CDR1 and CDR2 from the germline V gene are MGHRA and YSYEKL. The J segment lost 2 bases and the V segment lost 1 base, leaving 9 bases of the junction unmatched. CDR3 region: CASSQGMGLARAYEQYF. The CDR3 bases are TGCGCCAGCAGCCAAGGGATGGGACTAGCCCGTGCCTACGAGCAGTACTTC.

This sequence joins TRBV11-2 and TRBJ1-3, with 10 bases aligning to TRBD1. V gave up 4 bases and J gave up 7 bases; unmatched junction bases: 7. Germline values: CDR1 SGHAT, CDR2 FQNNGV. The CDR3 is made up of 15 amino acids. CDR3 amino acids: CASSSLGQGKNTIYF. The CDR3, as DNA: TGTGCCAGCAGCTCCCTGGGACAGGGGAAGAACACCATATATTTT.

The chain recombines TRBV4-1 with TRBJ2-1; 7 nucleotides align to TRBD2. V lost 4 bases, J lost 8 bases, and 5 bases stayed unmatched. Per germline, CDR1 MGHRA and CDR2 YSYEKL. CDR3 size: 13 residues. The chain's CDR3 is CASSRDYSHEQFF. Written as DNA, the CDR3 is TGCGCCAGCAGCCGGGACTATTCGCATGAGCAGTTCTTC.

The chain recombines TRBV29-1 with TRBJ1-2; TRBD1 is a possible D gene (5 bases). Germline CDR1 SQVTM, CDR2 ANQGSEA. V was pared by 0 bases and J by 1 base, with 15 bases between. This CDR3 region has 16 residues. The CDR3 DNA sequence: TGCAGCGTTGAAGAAGGGGCCCGTTCGTTTAACTATGGCTACACCTTC. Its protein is CSVEEGARSFNYGYTF. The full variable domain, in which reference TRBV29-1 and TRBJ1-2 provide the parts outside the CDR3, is SAVISQKPSRDICQRGTSLTIQCQVDSQVTMMFWYRQQPGQSLTLIATANQGSEATYESGFVIDKFPISRPNLTFSTLTVSNMSPEDSSIYLCSVEEGARSFNYGYTFGSGTRLTVV.

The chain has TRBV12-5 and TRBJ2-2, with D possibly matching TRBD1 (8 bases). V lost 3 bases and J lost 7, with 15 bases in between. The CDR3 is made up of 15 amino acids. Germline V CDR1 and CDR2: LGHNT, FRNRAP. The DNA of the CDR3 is TGTGCTAGTGGTTTCTCCTACAGGGGGGGCGGGGAGCTGTTTTTT. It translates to CASGFSYRGGGELFF. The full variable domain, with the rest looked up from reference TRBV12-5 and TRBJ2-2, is DARVTQTPRHKVTEMGQEVTMRCQPILGHNTVFWYRQTMMQGLELLAYFRNRAPLDDSGMPKDRFSAEMPDATLATLKIQPSEPRDSAVYFCASGFSYRGGGELFFGEGSRLTVL.

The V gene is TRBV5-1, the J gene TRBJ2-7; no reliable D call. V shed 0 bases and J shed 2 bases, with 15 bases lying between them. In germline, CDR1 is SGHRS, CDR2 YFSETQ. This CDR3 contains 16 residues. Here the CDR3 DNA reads TGCGCCAGCAGCTTGGGGCCCGGCGGCTTAACCTACGAGCAGTACTTC. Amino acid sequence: CASSLGPGGLTYEQYF.

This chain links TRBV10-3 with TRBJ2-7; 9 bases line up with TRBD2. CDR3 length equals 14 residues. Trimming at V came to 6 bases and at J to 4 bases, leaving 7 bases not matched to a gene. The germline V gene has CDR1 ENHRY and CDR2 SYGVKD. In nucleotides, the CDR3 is TGTGCCATCAGGGGAGAAGCGGGGGGTTACGAGCAGTACTTC. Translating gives CAIRGEAGGYEQYF.

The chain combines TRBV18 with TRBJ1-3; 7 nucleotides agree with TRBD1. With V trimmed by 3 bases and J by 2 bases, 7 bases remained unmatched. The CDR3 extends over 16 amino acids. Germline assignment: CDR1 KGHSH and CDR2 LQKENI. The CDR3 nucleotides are TGTGCCAGCTCACCGCGACAACAGGGGCCTGGAAACACCATATATTTT. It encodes CASSPRQQGPGNTIYF. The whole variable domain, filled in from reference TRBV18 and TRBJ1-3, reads NAGVMQNPRHLVRRRGQEARLRCSPMKGHSHVYWYRQLPEEGLKFMVYLQKENIIDESGMPKERFSAEFPKEGPSILRIQQVVRGDSAAYFCASSPRQQGPGNTIYFGEGSWLTVV.

The DNA for the CDR3 is TGCGCCAGCAGCCCGTTGGGGCTTGATCAGCCCCAGCATTTT. This translates into CASSPLGLDQPQHF. The V and J genes are TRBV5-1 and TRBJ1-5; tentative D call: TRBD1 (5 bases). Trimming pared 4 bases from V and 5 bases from J, leaving 13 bases between. The germline CDR1 and CDR2 sequences are SGHRS and YFSETQ. CDR3 size: 14 residues.

DNA of the CDR3: TGTGCCAGCAGTCCCATCCGGACAGGGACTAACTATGGCTACACCTTC. Its protein product is CASSPIRTGTNYGYTF. The rearrangement links TRBV27 to TRBJ1-2, with 8 bases fitting TRBD1. V lost 5 bases, J lost 0 bases, and 8 bases stayed unmatched. This CDR3 is 16 amino acids long. The V gene's germline CDR1 is MNHEY and CDR2 SMNVEV (reference sequence).

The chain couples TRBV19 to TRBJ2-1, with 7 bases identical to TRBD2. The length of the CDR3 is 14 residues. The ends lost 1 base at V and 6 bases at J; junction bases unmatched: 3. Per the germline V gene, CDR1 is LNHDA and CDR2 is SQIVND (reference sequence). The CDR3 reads CASSIGGSSNEQFF. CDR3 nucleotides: TGTGCCAGTAGTATAGGCGGGAGTAGCAATGAGCAGTTCTTC.

CDR3 sequence reads: CASSHPGEGPKNTGELFF. CDR3 DNA sequence: TGCGCCAGCAGCCATCCAGGCGAGGGTCCGAAGAACACCGGGGAGCTGTTTTTT. This sequence joins TRBV4-1 and TRBJ2-2; the D gene is possibly TRBD2 (5 bases). Germline V gene lookup returns CDR1 MGHRA and CDR2 YSYEKL. Deletions cut 3 bases from V and 1 base from J, with 18 bases between. The CDR3 covers 18 residues.